The 14 T cell receptor beta chains below come from one sample, sequenced in a study of T cells after yellow fever vaccination. TCRdb independently ran MiXCR on the 5' RACE reads; one entry per CDR3 protein. This table holds about 260,000 distinct CDR3 sequences, 5.2% found once. Sequences were derived from CD4+ T cells sorted from PBMCs, sampled on the day of the yellow fever booster vaccination. These receptors originate from a man younger than 35 who received the YFV17D yellow fever vaccine.

The chain links TRBV12-3 or TRBV12-4 to TRBJ1-2, with 10 bases identical to TRBD1. J gave up 6 bases and V 2 bases, and 6 bases lay outside the gene matches. This CDR3 has 15 residues. The CDR3 nucleotides are TGTGCCAGCAGTTTATCTGGGACAGGGGTTAATGGCTACACCTTC. Translating it yields CASSLSGTGVNGYTF.

The table lists this clonotype with a few counts. The chain uses TRBV7-8 and TRBJ1-2; no clear D gene. Germline CDR1 reads SGHVS; CDR2 reads FQNEAQ. The V end was cut by 5 bases, the J end by 5 bases, with 15 bases between. This CDR3 has 14 residues. The CDR3 protein is CASSLREATYGYTF. The DNA of the CDR3 is TGTGCCAGCAGCCTGCGGGAGGCTACATATGGCTACACCTTC.

This clonotype has only a few counts. The chain uses TRBV6-2 or TRBV6-3 and TRBJ2-1; D not resolved. Germline CDR1 is MNHEY and CDR2 is SVGEGT. The CDR3 spans 12 residues. V was trimmed by 6 bases and J by 9 bases, leaving 12 bases between them. CDR3 sequence reads: CASSLVVSEQFF. CDR3 nucleotide sequence: TGTGCCAGCAGCTTGGTAGTCAGTGAGCAGTTCTTC.

This chain connects TRBV5-4 to TRBJ2-2, with 10 positions matching TRBD2. This CDR3 contains 17 residues. Germline CDR1 is SGHNT and CDR2 is YYREEE (reference sequence). Unmatched junction bases numbered 6, after V lost 2 bases and J lost 2 bases. CDR3 protein: CASSFDSGGKNTGELFF. CDR3 coding DNA: TGTGCCAGCAGCTTCGATAGCGGGGGGAAAAACACCGGGGAGCTGTTTTTT.

This clonotype was seen more than once but under ten times. This chain links TRBV7-2 with TRBJ1-5; D gene uncertain. V was clipped by 2 bases and J by 4 bases, with 9 bases between them. The CDR3 length is 14 residues. CDR1 is SGHTA, CDR2 FQGNSA, per germline. In DNA, the CDR3 is TGTGCCAGCAGCTTAAGTACAGTGAATCAGCCCCAGCATTTT. This translates into CASSLSTVNQPQHF. Together with reference TRBV7-2 and TRBJ1-5, the CDR3 gives the full variable domain: GAGVSQSPSNKVTEKGKDVELRCDPISGHTALYWYRQSLGQGLEFLIYFQGNSAPDKSGLPSDRFSAERTGGSVSTLTIQRTQQEDSAVYLCASSLSTVNQPQHFGDGTRLSIL.

In this sample, this clonotype turned up many times. The V and J genes are TRBV7-2 and TRBJ1-5; no reliable D call. The CDR3 loop spans 13 amino acids. The germline V and J ends were trimmed by 1 base and 6 bases, with 7 bases remaining between them. The germline gives CDR1 SGHTA, CDR2 FQGNSA. CDR3 in DNA: TGTGCCAGCAGCTTAGGAAGAGGTCAGCCCCAGCATTTT. It encodes CASSLGRGQPQHF.

This clonotype has only a few counts. The rearrangement links TRBV18 to TRBJ2-5, with D possibly being TRBD1 or TRBD2 (6 bases each). CDR1 KGHSH and CDR2 LQKENI come from the germline V gene. V lost 0 bases to trimming and J lost 4 bases, with 12 bases between them. The length of the CDR3 is 15 residues. The CDR3 spells CASSPPRGRGETQYF. In DNA form, the CDR3 reads TGTGCCAGCTCACCACCCCGGGGGCGCGGAGAGACCCAGTACTTC.

This clonotype was found a few times. CDR3 sequence (DNA): TGCGCCAGCAGCCTCGGATGGGGGGTAGGAGAGACCCAGTACTTC. Protein sequence: CASSLGWGVGETQYF. This chain connects TRBV5-1 to TRBJ2-5; perhaps TRBD2 as D (6 bases). CDR3 length: 15 amino acids. Germline-derived CDR1 and CDR2 are SGHRS and YFSETQ. With 4 bases removed from V and 4 bases from J, the gap between germline ends came to 17 bases.

This clonotype was counted a few times. This chain joins TRBV5-1 and TRBJ2-5, with 7 bases lining up with TRBD2. CDR3 length equals 17 residues. Per germline, CDR1 SGHRS and CDR2 YFSETQ. J was trimmed by 1 base and V by 1 base; bases with no gene match: 10. The CDR3 DNA reads TGCGCCAGCAGCTTGTCATTGGGCGGGGGTGTCCAAGAGACCCAGTACTTC. Its translation is CASSLSLGGGVQETQYF.

This clonotype occurred a few times. The chain links TRBV20-1 to TRBJ2-7, with 7 bases lining up with TRBD1. Germline values: CDR1 DFQATT, CDR2 SNEGSKA (reference sequence). This CDR3 has 12 amino acids. V was clipped by 2 bases and J by 2 bases; unmatched bases: 0. CDR3 bases: TGCAGTGCTAGACAGGGGGCCTACGAGCAGTACTTC. Translated, it gives CSARQGAYEQYF.

The chain uses TRBV9 and TRBJ2-3, with TRBD2 matching 12 bases. Germline trimming cut 3 bases from V and 0 bases from J; bases unmatched to any gene: 8. This CDR3 is 18 amino acids long. Germline CDR1 is SGDLS and CDR2 is YYNGEE. The CDR3 loop is CASSASTSGGSSTDTQYF. The CDR3 DNA sequence: TGTGCCAGCAGCGCCTCGACTAGCGGGGGAAGTAGCACAGATACGCAGTATTTT.

The V gene is TRBV29-1, the J gene TRBJ2-5, with 12 bases lining up with TRBD1. Losses at the gene ends were 6 bases for V and 6 bases for J; bases not matched to a gene: 11. CDR3 size: 15 residues. Germline V lookup: CDR1 SQVTM, CDR2 ANQGSEA. The DNA for the CDR3 is TGCAGCGTAATAACCGGGACAGGGGGCGGAAAGACCCAGTACTTC. Translation: CSVITGTGGGKTQYF.

The rearrangement joins TRBV7-3 to TRBJ1-1; 9 bases line up with TRBD1. V was clipped by 5 bases and J by 1 base; unmatched bases: 5. Per the germline V gene, CDR1 is SGHTA and CDR2 is FQGTGA. This CDR3 is built from 15 residues. Written as DNA, the CDR3 is TGTGCCAGCAGCCCAGGGGACAGGGAGAACACTGAAGCTTTCTTT. As protein: CASSPGDRENTEAFF.

There are a few counts of this clonotype. The rearrangement joins TRBV4-3 to TRBJ1-1, with TRBD1 matching 8 bases. This CDR3 has 16 amino acids. CDR1 and CDR2 (germline): LGHNA, YSLEER. Trimming took 3 bases from V and 5 from J; bases not matched to a gene: 11. CDR3 protein: CASSQAPGTGRTEAFF. CDR3 nucleotide sequence: TGCGCCAGCAGCCAGGCTCCCGGGACAGGTCGTACTGAAGCTTTCTTT.